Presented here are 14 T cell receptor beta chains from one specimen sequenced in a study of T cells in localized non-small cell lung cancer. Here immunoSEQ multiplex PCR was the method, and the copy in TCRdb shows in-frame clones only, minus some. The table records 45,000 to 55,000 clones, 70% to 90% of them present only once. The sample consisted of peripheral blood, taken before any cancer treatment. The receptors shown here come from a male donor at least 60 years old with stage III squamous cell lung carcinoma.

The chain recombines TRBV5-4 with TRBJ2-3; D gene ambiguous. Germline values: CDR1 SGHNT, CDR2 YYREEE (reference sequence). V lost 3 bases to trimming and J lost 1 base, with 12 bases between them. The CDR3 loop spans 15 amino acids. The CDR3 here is CASSSWGLGTDTQYF. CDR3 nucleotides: TGTGCCAGCAGCTCCTGGGGTCTCGGCACAGATACGCAGTATTTT.

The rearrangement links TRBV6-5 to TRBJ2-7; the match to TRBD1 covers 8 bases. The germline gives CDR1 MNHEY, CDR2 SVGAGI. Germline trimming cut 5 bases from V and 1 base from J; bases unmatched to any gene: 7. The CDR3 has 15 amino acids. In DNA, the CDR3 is TGTGCCAGCAGTCGCGGCAGGGGGCTGTCCTACGAGCAGTACTTC. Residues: CASSRGRGLSYEQYF.

The CDR3 DNA follows: TGCGCCAGCAGCCAAGTGGGGACAGGGGGCGTTGAGACCCAGTACTTC. It translates to CASSQVGTGGVETQYF. This chain connects TRBV4-1 to TRBJ2-5; TRBD1 aligns across 12 bases. The ends lost 1 base at V and 5 bases at J; junction bases unmatched: 5. The length of the CDR3 is 16 residues. Germline-derived CDR1 and CDR2 are MGHRA and YSYEKL.

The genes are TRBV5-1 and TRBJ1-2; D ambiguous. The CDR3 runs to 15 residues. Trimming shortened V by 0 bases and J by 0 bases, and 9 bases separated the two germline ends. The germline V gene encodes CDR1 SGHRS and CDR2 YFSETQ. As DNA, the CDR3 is TGCGCCAGCAGCTTGGCCCCAGACCCTAACTATGGCTACACCTTC. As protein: CASSLAPDPNYGYTF.

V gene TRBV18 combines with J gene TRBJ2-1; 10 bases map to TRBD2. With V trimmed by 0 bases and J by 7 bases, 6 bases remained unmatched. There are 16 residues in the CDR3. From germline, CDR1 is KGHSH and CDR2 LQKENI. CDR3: CASSPPGLATKNEQFF. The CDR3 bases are TGTGCCAGCTCACCACCGGGACTAGCGACGAAAAATGAGCAGTTCTTC.

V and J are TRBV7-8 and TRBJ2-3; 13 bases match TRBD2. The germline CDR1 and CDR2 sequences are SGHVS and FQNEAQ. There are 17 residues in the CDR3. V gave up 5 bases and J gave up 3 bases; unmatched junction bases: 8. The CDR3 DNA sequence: TGTGCCAGCAGCGGACGGACTAGCGGGAGAACGACAGATACGCAGTATTTT. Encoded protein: CASSGRTSGRTTDTQYF.

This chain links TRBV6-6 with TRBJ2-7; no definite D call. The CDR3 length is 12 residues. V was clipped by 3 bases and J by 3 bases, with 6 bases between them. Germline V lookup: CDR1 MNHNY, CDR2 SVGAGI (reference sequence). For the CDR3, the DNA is TGTGCCAGCAGTTATTCAGTCTACGAGCAGTACTTC. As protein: CASSYSVYEQYF.

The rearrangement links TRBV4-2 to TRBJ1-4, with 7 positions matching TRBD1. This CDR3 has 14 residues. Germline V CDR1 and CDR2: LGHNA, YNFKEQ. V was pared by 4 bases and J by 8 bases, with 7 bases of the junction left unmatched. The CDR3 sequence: CASSPAGTAEKLFF. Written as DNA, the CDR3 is TGTGCCAGCAGCCCCGCCGGGACAGCCGAAAAACTGTTTTTT.

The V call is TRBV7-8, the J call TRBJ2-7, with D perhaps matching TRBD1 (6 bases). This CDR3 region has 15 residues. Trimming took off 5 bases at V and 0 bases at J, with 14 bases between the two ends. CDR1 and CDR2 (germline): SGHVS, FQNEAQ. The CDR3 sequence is CASSPWGQYSYEQYF. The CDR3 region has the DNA TGTGCCAGCAGCCCATGGGGGCAATACTCCTACGAGCAGTACTTC.

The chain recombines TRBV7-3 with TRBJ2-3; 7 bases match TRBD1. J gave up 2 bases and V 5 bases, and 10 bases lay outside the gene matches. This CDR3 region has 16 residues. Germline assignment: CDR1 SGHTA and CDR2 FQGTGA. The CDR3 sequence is CASSPVGQTLTDTQYF. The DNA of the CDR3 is TGTGCCAGCAGCCCTGTGGGACAGACTCTCACAGATACGCAGTATTTT. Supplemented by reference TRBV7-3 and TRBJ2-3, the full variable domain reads GAGVSQTPSNKVTEKGKYVELRCDPISGHTALYWYRQSLGQGPEFLIYFQGTGAADDSGLPNDRFFAVRPEGSVSTLKIQRTERGDSAVYLCASSPVGQTLTDTQYFGPGTRLTVL.

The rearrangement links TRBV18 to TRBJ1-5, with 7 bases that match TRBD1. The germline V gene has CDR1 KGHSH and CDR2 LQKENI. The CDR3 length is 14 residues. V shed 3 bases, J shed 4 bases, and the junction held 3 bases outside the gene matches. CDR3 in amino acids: CASSPGQANQPQHF. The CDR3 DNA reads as TGTGCCAGCTCACCCGGACAGGCGAATCAGCCCCAGCATTTT.

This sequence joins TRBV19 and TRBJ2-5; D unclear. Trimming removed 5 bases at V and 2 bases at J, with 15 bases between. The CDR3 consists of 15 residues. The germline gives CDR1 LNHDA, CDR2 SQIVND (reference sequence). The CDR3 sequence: CASSLRVRPQETQYF. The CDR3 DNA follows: TGTGCCAGTAGTTTAAGGGTGCGGCCACAAGAGACCCAGTACTTC. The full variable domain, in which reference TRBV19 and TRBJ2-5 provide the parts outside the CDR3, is DGGITQSPKYLFRKEGQNVTLSCEQNLNHDAMYWYRQDPGQGLRLIYYSQIVNDFQKGDIAEGYSVSREKKESFPLTVTSAQKNPTAFYLCASSLRVRPQETQYFGPGTRLLVL.

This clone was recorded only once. Written as DNA, the CDR3 is TGTGCCAGCAGTTTTCGGGCTAGCCACACAGATACGCAGTATTTT. It codes for CASSFRASHTDTQYF. V is TRBV27 and J is TRBJ2-3, with D possibly being TRBD2 (5 bases). Germline-derived CDR1 and CDR2 are MNHEY and SMNVEV (reference sequence). Trimming removed 3 bases at V and 2 bases at J, with 12 bases between. The CDR3 is made up of 15 amino acids.

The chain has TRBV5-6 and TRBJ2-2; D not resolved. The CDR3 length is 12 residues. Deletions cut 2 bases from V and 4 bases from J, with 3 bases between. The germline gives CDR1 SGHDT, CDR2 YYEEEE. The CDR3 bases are TGTGCCAGCAGCTTAATCACCGGGGAGCTGTTTTTT. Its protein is CASSLITGELFF.